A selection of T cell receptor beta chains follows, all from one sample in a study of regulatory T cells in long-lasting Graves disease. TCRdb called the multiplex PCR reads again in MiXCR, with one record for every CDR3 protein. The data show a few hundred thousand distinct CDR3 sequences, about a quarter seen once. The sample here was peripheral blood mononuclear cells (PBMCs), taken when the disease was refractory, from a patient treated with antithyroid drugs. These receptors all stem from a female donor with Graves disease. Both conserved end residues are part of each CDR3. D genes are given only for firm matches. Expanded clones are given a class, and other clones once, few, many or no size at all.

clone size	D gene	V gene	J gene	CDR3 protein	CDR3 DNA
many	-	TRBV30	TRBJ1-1	CAWSYNRGTEAFF	TGTGCCTGGAGTTACAACAGAGGGACTGAAGCTTTCTTT
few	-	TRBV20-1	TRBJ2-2	CSARDSVVRAGDTGELFF	TGCAGTGCTAGAGATTCGGTTGTACGGGCAGGGGACACCGGGGAGCTGTTTTTT
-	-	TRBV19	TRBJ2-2	CASNAKANTGELVF	TGTGCCAGTAATGCCAAGGCGAACACCGGGGAGCTGGTTTTT
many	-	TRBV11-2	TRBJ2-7	CASSLGRFEQYF	TGTGCCAGCAGCTTAGGGCGTTTCGAGCAGTACTTC
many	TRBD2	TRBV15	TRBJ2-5	CATSRDSISGRGETQYF	TGTGCCACCAGCAGAGATTCGATCAGCGGGAGAGGGGAGACCCAGTACTTC
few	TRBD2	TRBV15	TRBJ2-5	CATSRELAGGDETQYF	TGTGCCACCAGCAGAGAACTAGCGGGAGGGGATGAGACCCAGTACTTC
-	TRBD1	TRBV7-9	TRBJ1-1	CASSSLDRMNTEAFF	TGTGCCAGCAGCTCCTTGGACAGGATGAACACTGAAGCTTTCTTT
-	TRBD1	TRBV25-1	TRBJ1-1	CASSRWDRAEAFF	TGTGCCAGCAGTAGGTGGGACAGGGCGGAAGCTTTCTTT
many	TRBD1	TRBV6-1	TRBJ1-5	CASSRGTGGLQPQHF	TGTGCCAGCAGTAGGGGGACAGGGGGCCTGCAGCCCCAGCATTTT
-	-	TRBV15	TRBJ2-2	CATSRDNILAGDTGELFF	TGTGCCACCAGCAGAGATAATATCCTGGCAGGGGATACCGGGGAGCTGTTTTTT
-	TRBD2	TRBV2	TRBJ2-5	CASSLDSLAGGREAQYF	TGTGCCAGCAGCCTAGACAGTCTGGCGGGAGGCCGGGAGGCCCAGTACTTC
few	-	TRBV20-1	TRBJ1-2	CSAPGRGNYGYTF	TGCAGTGCTCCCGGGAGGGGAAACTATGGCTACACCTTC
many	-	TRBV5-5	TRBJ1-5	CASSLAGLINQPQHF	TGTGCCAGCAGCTTGGCAGGGCTTATCAATCAGCCCCAGCATTTT
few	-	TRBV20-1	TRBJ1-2	CSADSQGNYGYTF	TGCAGTGCCGACAGCCAGGGTAACTATGGCTACACCTTC
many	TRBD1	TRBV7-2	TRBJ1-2	CASSLAGQGYGYTF	TGTGCCAGCAGCTTAGCAGGACAGGGCTATGGCTACACCTTC
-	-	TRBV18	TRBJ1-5	CASSPLGDQPQHF	TGTGCCAGCTCCCCATTGGGAGATCAGCCCCAGCATTTT
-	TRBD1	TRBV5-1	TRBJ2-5	CASSSTGVQETQYF	TGCGCCAGCAGCTCGACAGGGGTCCAAGAGACCCAGTACTTC
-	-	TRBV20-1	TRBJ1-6	CSARDLGKGSPLHF	TGCAGTGCTAGAGATTTAGGGAAGGGGTCACCCCTCCACTTT
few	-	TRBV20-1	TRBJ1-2	CSARARAGYTF	TGCAGTGCTAGAGCGAGGGCTGGCTACACCTTC
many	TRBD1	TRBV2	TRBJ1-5	CASSEFVQTGYQPQHF	TGTGCCAGCAGTGAATTCGTCCAGACAGGGTATCAGCCCCAGCATTTT
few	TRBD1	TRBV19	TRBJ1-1	CASSIEARGSEAFF	TGTGCCAGTAGTATAGAGGCCAGGGGGTCTGAAGCTTTCTTT
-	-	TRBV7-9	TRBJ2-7	CASSLDYYPYEQYF	TGTGCCAGCAGCTTGGACTACTACCCCTACGAGCAGTACTTC
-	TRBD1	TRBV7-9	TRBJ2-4	CASSLGTGRVIQYF	TGTGCCAGCAGCTTAGGGACAGGGCGAGTCATTCAGTACTTC
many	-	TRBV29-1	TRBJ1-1	CSVEAQGNTEAFF	TGCAGCGTTGAAGCGCAGGGTAACACTGAAGCTTTCTTT
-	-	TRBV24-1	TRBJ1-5	CVTSDPGGPQPQHF	TGTGTCACCAGTGATCCGGGGGGGCCTCAGCCCCAGCATTTT
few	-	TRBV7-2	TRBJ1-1	CASSAHGRAGNTEAFF	TGTGCCAGCAGCGCCCACGGGAGGGCGGGGAACACTGAAGCTTTCTTT
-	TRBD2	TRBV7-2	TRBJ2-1	CASSLDSLAVNEQFF	TGTGCCAGCAGCTTAGATTCCCTAGCGGTTAATGAGCAGTTCTTC
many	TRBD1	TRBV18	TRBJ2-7	CASSPGAGTGQFEQYF	TGTGCCAGCTCCCCCGGGGCCGGGACAGGGCAATTCGAGCAGTACTTC
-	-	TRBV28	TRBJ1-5	CASSFVTDPGQPQHF	TGTGCCAGCAGTTTCGTTACAGACCCGGGACAGCCCCAGCATTTT
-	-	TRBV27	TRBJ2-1	CASRGGGLNNEQFF	TGTGCCAGCAGGGGGGGCGGGCTAAACAATGAGCAGTTCTTC
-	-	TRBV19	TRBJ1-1	CASSIVGNHLNTEAFF	TGTGCCAGTAGTATAGTAGGGAATCATCTGAACACTGAAGCTTTCTTT
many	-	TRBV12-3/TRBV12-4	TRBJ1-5	CASTLDTGNQPQHF	TGTGCCAGCACCCTGGACACTGGCAATCAGCCCCAGCATTTT
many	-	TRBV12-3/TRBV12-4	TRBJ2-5	CASSFYFRGYQETQYF	TGTGCCAGCAGTTTCTATTTCCGAGGGTACCAAGAGACCCAGTACTTC
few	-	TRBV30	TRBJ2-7	CAWSVNWGMGQYF	TGTGCCTGGAGTGTAAATTGGGGCATGGGGCAGTACTTC
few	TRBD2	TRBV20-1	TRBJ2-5	CSARDAGGFQETQYF	TGCAGTGCTAGAGATGCGGGAGGCTTTCAAGAGACCCAGTACTTC
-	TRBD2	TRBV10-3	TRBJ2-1	CAIKASGSGSYNEQFF	TGTGCCATTAAAGCTAGCGGGAGTGGTTCCTACAATGAGCAGTTCTTC
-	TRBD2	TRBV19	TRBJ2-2	CASAPAGRDTGELFF	TGTGCCAGTGCCCCGGCGGGGAGGGACACCGGGGAGCTGTTTTTT
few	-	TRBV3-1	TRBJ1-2	CASSQESVYGYTF	TGTGCCAGCAGCCAAGAGAGTGTCTATGGCTACACCTTC
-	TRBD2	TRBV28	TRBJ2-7	CASSHPLAGGPFGQYF	TGTGCCAGCAGTCACCCCCTAGCGGGAGGGCCGTTCGGGCAGTACTTC
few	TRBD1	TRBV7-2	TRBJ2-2	CASSTRGTGGPLTGELFF	TGTGCCAGCAGCACAAGAGGAACAGGGGGGCCGCTCACCGGGGAGCTGTTTTTT
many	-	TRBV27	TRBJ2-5	CASSWGHPETQYF	TGTGCCAGCAGTTGGGGACACCCAGAGACCCAGTACTTC
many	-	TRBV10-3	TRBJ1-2	CAIRQDYGYTF	TGTGCCATCAGACAGGACTATGGCTACACCTTC
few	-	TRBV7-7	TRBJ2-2	CASSRDPNRGGELFF	TGTGCTAGCAGCCGGGACCCCAATAGAGGCGGGGAGCTGTTTTTT
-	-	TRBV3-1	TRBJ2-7	CASSQFRSYEQYF	TGTGCCAGCAGCCAATTTAGGTCCTACGAGCAGTACTTC
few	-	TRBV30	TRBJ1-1	CAWSKGGAANTEAFF	TGTGCCTGGAGTAAGGGGGGGGCGGCGAACACTGAAGCTTTCTTT
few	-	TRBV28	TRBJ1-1	CASYQKMNTEAFF	TGTGCCAGCTATCAAAAAATGAACACTGAAGCTTTCTTT
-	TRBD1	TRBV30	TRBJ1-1	CAWRTGQGRTEAFF	TGTGCCTGGAGGACGGGACAGGGACGGACTGAAGCTTTCTTT
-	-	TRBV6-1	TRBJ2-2	CASSTPAGELFF	TGTGCCAGCAGCACGCCGGCCGGGGAGCTGTTTTTT
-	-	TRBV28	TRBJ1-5	CASMVRLNSNQPQHF	TGTGCCAGCATGGTGAGACTCAATAGCAATCAGCCCCAGCATTTT
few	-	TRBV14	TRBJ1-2	CASSQTRVGYTF	TGTGCCAGCAGCCAAACCCGGGTTGGCTACACCTTC
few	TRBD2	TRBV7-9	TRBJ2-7	CASSLSTAGVPVF	TGTGCCAGCAGCTTATCTACGGCGGGAGTACCCGTCTTC
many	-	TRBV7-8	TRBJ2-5	CASSPRATQETQYF	TGTGCCAGCAGCCCCCGTGCGACCCAAGAGACCCAGTACTTC
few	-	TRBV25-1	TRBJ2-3	CASSEEGGTDTQYF	TGTGCCAGCAGTGAAGAAGGGGGCACAGATACGCAGTATTTT